These T cell receptor beta chains were read from a single sample in a study of cytomegalovirus exposure and HLA in healthy donors. This table comes from immunoSEQ multiplex PCR, and its TCRdb copy is limited to in-frame clones, with some not included. The sample yields roughly 100,000 clones, around 87% seen once. Sequencing used PBMCs. The receptors originated from a woman younger than 30 in good health and CMV-seropositive. CDR3s include the opening cysteine and the closing phenylalanine or tryptophan. D genes are given only for firm matches. Some rows mark clone size as missing; the rest say once, few, many or name a class of expanded clone.

cdr3_length j_call clone_size d_call v_call cdr3_nt cdr3_aa
14 TRBJ2-3 . . TRBV19 TGTGCCAGTACCCCCGGCGGGACCACAGATACGCAGTATTTT CASTPGGTTDTQYF
16 TRBJ1-1 . TRBD1 TRBV5-4 TGTGCCAGCAGCTCGACGCAGGGGGCAATGAACACTGAAGCTTTCTTT CASSSTQGAMNTEAFF
18 TRBJ2-7 . TRBD2 TRBV28 TGCGCCAGCAGTCCCCTCCAGATTTCGGAGCGGGAGATCTACGAGCAGTACTTC CASSPLQISEREIYEQYF
18 TRBJ1-2 . . TRBV21-1 TGTGCCAGCAGCAAAGGGGACAGGGGCCGAGCGATTTACTATGGCTACACCTTC CASSKGDRGRAIYYGYTF
12 TRBJ1-1 . . TRBV11-3 TGTGCCAGCAGCTCAACGGGCACTGAAGCTTTCTTT CASSSTGTEAFF
14 TRBJ2-5 . TRBD1 TRBV19 TGTGCCAGTAGTCTCAGGGGGCTCCAAGAGACCCAGTACTTC CASSLRGLQETQYF
15 TRBJ1-1 . . TRBV18 TGTGCCAGCTCACCATTACATGGTCGTGACACTGAAGCTTTCTTT CASSPLHGRDTEAFF
17 TRBJ1-2 . . TRBV15 TGTGCCACCAGCAGGGTGGCGGGGCCCAGGAGTAACTATGGCTACACCTTC CATSRVAGPRSNYGYTF
14 TRBJ2-7 . TRBD1 TRBV23-1 TGCGCCAGCAGTCAATCGGACAGGAGATACGAGCAGTACTTC CASSQSDRRYEQYF
15 TRBJ1-5 . TRBD1 TRBV10-2 TGCGCCAGCAGAAGCCGGGACAGTGAAAATCAGCCCCAGCATTTT CASRSRDSENQPQHF
12 TRBJ1-2 many TRBD1 TRBV2 TGTGCCAGCAGTTCAGGGGGGTATGGCTACACCTTC CASSSGGYGYTF
16 TRBJ2-3 . . TRBV5-8 TGTGCCAGCAGCTTCCTCGGTCCCGCCAGCACAGATACGCAGTATTTT CASSFLGPASTDTQYF
15 TRBJ1-1 . TRBD1 TRBV19 TGTGCCAGTAGTATATCCGGGACAGGGGGTACTGAAGCTTTCTTT CASSISGTGGTEAFF
15 TRBJ1-5 . . TRBV7-8 TGTGCCAGCAGCTTATCCCTAGCGCGGACGGAGCCCCAGCATTTT CASSLSLARTEPQHF
14 TRBJ1-3 . . TRBV11-2 TGTGCCAGCAGCTTCGGGGACTCTGGAAACACCATATATTTT CASSFGDSGNTIYF
14 TRBJ2-5 . TRBD2 TRBV19 TGTGCCAGTAGTTCAACTAGCGGGGGGGCCCCCCAGTACTTC CASSSTSGGAPQYF
14 TRBJ1-2 . . TRBV6-5 TGTGCCAGCAGACCCGGACGGGGAGACTATGGCTACACCTTC CASRPGRGDYGYTF
14 TRBJ2-3 . . TRBV4-1 TGCGCCAGCAGCCAAGGGCCCGCCAAGGATACGCAGTATTTT CASSQGPAKDTQYF
15 TRBJ2-1 . . TRBV6-5 TGTGCCAGCAGTTACTCGGCTCCCTCAGTCGATGAGCAGTTCTTC CASSYSAPSVDEQFF
15 TRBJ2-3 . TRBD1 TRBV7-9 TGTGCCAGCAGCACCAGACAGGGAAACACAGATACGCAGTATTTT CASSTRQGNTDTQYF
15 TRBJ2-7 few . TRBV28 TGTGCCAGCAGTTACGGGGGACCCTCTGGGTACGAGCAGTACTTC CASSYGGPSGYEQYF
15 TRBJ1-4 . . TRBV5-4 TGTGCCAGCAGCTTGGGGTTTGAGGGAAACGAAAAACTGTTTTTT CASSLGFEGNEKLFF
17 TRBJ1-5 . . TRBV7-8 TGTGCCAGCAGCCCTTCACGGGTGCAGGGCGGGGGTCAGCCCCAGCATTTT CASSPSRVQGGGQPQHF
13 TRBJ1-3 . . TRBV2 TGTGCCAGCAGGCAGGGAACAGGAAACACCATATATTTT CASRQGTGNTIYF
13 TRBJ1-1 . . TRBV5-4 TGTGCCAGCAGCAACGGGCGGGACACTGAAGCTTTCTTT CASSNGRDTEAFF
15 TRBJ1-1 . TRBD1 TRBV6-4 TGTGCCAGCAGGGGGACAGGGTTAAAACCCACTGAAGCTTTCTTT CASRGTGLKPTEAFF
14 TRBJ1-2 . TRBD1 TRBV19 TGTGCCTCGGTCCGGGACAGTCATAACTATGGCTACACCTTC CASVRDSHNYGYTF
13 TRBJ1-1 . . TRBV10-3 TGTGCCATCAGGGCCAGTATGAACACTGAAGCTTTCTTT CAIRASMNTEAFF
15 TRBJ2-2 . TRBD1 TRBV4-2 TGTGCCAGCAGCCAGACAGGGGCGAACACCGGGGAGCTGTTTTTT CASSQTGANTGELFF
18 TRBJ2-1 . TRBD2 TRBV7-9 TGTGCCAGCAGCCGACCTAAAAAAAGAGCGGGAGAGGGTCGTGAGCAGTTCTTC CASSRPKKRAGEGREQFF
14 TRBJ2-1 . TRBD1 TRBV4-1 TGCGCCAGCAGCCGATCGGACAGGGCGTTTGAGCAGTTCTTC CASSRSDRAFEQFF
15 TRBJ2-2 . . TRBV10-1 TGCGCCAGCAGTGAGTCGACTGCGGGCCCCGGGGAGCTGTTTTTT CASSESTAGPGELFF
18 TRBJ2-1 . . TRBV6-4 TGTGCCAGCTCTGACACCAAGGGGGGGGATCTAACCTACAATGAGCAGTTCTTC CASSDTKGGDLTYNEQFF
14 TRBJ2-2 . TRBD1 TRBV18 TGTGCCAGCTCACCCAGGGGGATCGGCGGGGAGCTGTTTTTT CASSPRGIGGELFF
15 TRBJ2-7 . TRBD1 TRBV4-2 TGTGCCAGCAGCCAAGATCAGGGGGCCTCCTACGAGCAGTACTTC CASSQDQGASYEQYF
13 TRBJ2-3 . TRBD2 TRBV9 TGTGCCAGCAAGAGCGGGACTGGAGATACGCAGTATTTT CASKSGTGDTQYF
14 TRBJ2-7 . . TRBV11-3 TGTGCCAGCAGCCAATCAACAGGGTTTGGGGAGCAGTACTTC CASSQSTGFGEQYF
11 TRBJ2-7 . . TRBV2 TGTGCCAGCAGTGCGGCCTACGAGCAGTACTTC CASSAAYEQYF
13 TRBJ2-2 . . TRBV6-1 TGTGCCAGCCGGGCCCTAGCGACCGGGGAGCTGTTTTTT CASRALATGELFF
15 TRBJ1-1 . TRBD1 TRBV9 TGTGCCAGCAGCGTAGAAGGACAGGGGAGGTCTGAAGCTTTCTTT CASSVEGQGRSEAFF
17 TRBJ2-1 few . TRBV5-1 TGCGCCAGCAGCTTGGCGGGTGGGGCCCCAATCTCCCATGAGCAGTTCTTC CASSLAGGAPISHEQFF
14 TRBJ2-2 few . TRBV9 TGTGCCAGCAGCGACCAGGGGATTGGCGGGGAGCTGTTTTTT CASSDQGIGGELFF
14 TRBJ1-1 . TRBD1 TRBV5-1 TGCGCCAGCAGCCCGGGACAGTACAACACTGAAGCTTTCTTT CASSPGQYNTEAFF